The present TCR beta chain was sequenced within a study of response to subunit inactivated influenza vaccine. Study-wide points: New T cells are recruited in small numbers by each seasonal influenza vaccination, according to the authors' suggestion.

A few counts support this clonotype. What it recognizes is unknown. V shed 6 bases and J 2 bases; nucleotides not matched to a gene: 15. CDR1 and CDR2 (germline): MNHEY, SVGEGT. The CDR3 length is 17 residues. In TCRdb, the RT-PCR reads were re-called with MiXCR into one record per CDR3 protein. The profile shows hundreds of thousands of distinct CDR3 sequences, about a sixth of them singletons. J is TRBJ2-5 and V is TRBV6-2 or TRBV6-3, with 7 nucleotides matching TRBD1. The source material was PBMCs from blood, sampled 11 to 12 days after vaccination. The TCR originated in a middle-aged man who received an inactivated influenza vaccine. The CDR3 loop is CASSPYYPRDRQETQYF. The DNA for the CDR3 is TGTGCCAGCAGCCCATATTACCCCCGGGACAGACAAGAGACCCAGTACTTC.